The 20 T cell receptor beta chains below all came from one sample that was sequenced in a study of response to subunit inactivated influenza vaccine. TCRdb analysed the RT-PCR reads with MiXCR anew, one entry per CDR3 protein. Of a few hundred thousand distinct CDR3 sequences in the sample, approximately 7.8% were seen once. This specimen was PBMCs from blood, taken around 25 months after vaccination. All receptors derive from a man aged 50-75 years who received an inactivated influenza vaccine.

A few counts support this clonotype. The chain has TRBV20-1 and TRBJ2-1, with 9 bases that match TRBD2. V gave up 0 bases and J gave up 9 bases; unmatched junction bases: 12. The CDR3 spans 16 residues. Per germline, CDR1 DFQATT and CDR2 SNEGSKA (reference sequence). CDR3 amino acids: CSARDLIGRGGGEQFF. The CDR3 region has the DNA TGCAGTGCTAGAGATCTGATTGGGCGGGGGGGCGGTGAGCAGTTCTTC.

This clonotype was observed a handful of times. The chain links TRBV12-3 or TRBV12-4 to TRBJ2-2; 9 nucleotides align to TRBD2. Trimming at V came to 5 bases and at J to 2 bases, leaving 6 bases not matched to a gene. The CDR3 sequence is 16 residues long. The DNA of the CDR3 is TGTGCCAGCAGTCCGGGACTAGCCAAAAACACCGGGGAGCTGTTTTTT. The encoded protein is CASSPGLAKNTGELFF.

CDR3 region: CASSRGQTYSNQPQHF. For the CDR3, the DNA is TGTGCCAGCAGCCGGGGGCAGACCTATAGCAATCAGCCCCAGCATTTT. The J gene is TRBJ1-5, the V gene TRBV2; a possible D gene is TRBD1 (6 bases). The V end lost 6 bases, the J end lost 0 bases, and 15 bases lay between the germline ends. The germline CDR1 and CDR2 sequences are SNHLY and FYNNEI. This CDR3 is 16 amino acids long.

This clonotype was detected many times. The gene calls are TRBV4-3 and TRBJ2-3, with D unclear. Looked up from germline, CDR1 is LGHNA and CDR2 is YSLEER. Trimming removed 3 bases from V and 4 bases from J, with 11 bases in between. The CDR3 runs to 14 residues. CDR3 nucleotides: TGCGCCAGCAGCCAGGTTTTGGGCCCAGATACGCAGTATTTT. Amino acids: CASSQVLGPDTQYF.

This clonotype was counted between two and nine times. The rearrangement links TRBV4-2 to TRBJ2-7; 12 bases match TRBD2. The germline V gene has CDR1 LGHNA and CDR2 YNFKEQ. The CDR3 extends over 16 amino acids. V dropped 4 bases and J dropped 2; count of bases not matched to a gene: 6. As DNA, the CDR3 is TGTGCCAGCAGCCCACGACTAGCGGGAGATACCTACGAGCAGTACTTC. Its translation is CASSPRLAGDTYEQYF.

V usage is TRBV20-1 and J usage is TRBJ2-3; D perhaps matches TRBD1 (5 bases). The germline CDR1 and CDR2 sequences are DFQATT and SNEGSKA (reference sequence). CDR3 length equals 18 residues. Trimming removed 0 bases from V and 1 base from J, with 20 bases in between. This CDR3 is CSARDRGETEWGTDTQYF. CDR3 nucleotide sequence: TGCAGTGCTAGAGATAGGGGCGAAACGGAGTGGGGCACAGATACGCAGTATTTT.

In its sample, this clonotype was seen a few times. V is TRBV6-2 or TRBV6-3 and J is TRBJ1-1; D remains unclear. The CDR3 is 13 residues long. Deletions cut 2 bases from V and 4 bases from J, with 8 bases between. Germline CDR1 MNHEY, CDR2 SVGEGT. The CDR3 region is CASSYGVATEAFF. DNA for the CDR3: TGTGCCAGCAGTTACGGGGTAGCCACTGAAGCTTTCTTT.

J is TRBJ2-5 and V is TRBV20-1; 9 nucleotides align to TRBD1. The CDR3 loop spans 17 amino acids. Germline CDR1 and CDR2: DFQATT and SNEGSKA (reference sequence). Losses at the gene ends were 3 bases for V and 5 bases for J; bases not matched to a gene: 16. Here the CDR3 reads CSARVLEGYRGPETQYF. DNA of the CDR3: TGCAGTGCTAGGGTTCTGGAGGGTTACAGGGGGCCTGAGACCCAGTACTTC.

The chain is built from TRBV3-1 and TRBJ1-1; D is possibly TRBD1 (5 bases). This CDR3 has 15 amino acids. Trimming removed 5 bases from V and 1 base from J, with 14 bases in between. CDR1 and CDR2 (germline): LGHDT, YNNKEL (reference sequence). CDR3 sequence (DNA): TGTGCCAGCAGCGACCGACAGTCGGGGAACACTGAAGCTTTCTTT. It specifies CASSDRQSGNTEAFF.

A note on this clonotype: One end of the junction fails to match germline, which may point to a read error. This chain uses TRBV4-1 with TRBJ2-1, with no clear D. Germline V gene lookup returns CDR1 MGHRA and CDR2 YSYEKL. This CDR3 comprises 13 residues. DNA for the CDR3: TGTGCCAGCAGCACTGGGCCCGTCTACGAGCAGTTCTTC. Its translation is CASSTGPVYEQFF.

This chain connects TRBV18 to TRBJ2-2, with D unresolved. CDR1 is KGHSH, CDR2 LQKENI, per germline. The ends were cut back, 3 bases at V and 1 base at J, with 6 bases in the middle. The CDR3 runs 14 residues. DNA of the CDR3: TGTGCCAGCTCACCGCCACAGAACACCGGGGAGCTGTTTTTT. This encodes CASSPPQNTGELFF.

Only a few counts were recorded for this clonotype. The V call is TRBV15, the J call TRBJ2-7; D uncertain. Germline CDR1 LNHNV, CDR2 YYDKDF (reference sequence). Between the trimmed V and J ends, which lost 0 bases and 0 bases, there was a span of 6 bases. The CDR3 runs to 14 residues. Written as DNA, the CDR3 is TGTGCCACCAGCAGAGATCCTAGCTCCTACGAGCAGTACTTC. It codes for CATSRDPSSYEQYF.

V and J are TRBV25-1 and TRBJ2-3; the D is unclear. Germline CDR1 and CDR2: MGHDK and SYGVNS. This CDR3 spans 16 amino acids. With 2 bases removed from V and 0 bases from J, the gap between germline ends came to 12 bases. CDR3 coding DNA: TGTGCCAGCAGTGAACGCCACCCGGGTAGCACAGATACGCAGTATTTT. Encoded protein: CASSERHPGSTDTQYF.

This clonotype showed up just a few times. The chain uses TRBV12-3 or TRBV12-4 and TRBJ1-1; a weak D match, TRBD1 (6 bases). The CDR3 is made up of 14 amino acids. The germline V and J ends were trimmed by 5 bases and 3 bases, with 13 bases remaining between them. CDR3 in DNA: TGTGCCAGCAGTAACCGGGACACCCACACTGAAGCTTTCTTT. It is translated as CASSNRDTHTEAFF.

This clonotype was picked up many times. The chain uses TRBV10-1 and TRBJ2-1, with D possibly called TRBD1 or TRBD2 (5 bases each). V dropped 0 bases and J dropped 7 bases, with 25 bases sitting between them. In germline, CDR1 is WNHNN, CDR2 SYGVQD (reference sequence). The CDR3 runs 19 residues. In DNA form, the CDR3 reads TGCGCCAGCAGTGAGTCCCGAGGGGTTCACAACGCGAGGGGTAATGAGCAGTTCTTC. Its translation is CASSESRGVHNARGNEQFF.

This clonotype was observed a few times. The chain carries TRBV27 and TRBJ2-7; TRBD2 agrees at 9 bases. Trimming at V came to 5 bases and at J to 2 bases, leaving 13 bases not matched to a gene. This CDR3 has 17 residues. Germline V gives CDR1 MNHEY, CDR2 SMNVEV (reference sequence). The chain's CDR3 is CASSPKAGGTVPYEQYF. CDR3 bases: TGTGCCAGCAGTCCCAAAGCGGGGGGCACAGTACCCTACGAGCAGTACTTC.

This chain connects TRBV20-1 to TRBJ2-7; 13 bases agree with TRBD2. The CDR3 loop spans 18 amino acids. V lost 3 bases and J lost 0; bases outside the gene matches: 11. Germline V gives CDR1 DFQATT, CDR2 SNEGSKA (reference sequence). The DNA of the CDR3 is TGCAGTGCTAGGGGTGGACTAGCGGGAGACACCAGCTCCTACGAGCAGTACTTC. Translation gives CSARGGLAGDTSSYEQYF.

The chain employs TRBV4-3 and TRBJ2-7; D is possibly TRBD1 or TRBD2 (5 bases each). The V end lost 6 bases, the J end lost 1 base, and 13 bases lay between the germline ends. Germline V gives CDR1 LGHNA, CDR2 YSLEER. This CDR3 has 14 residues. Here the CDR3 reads CASSMGDGSYEQYF. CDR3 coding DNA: TGCGCCAGCAGTATGGGGGATGGATCCTACGAGCAGTACTTC.

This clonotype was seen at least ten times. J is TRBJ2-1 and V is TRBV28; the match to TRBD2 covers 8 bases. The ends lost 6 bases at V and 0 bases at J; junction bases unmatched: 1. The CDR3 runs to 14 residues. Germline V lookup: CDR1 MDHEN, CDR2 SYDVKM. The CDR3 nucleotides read TGTGCCAGCAGACTAGCGGACTCCTACAATGAGCAGTTCTTC. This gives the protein CASRLADSYNEQFF.

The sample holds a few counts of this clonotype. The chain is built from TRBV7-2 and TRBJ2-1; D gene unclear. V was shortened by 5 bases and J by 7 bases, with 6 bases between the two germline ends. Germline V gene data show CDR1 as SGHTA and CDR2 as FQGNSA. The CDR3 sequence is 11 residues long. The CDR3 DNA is TGTGCCAGCAGCCGCATTAATGAGCAGTTCTTC. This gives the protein CASSRINEQFF.